Below, 25 T cell receptor beta chains from the same sample are listed, as sequenced in a study of cytomegalovirus exposure and HLA in healthy donors (dated by TCRdb to the late 2010s). To prepare the library, the immunoSEQ multiplex PCR assay was applied. For the multiplex PCR, a mixture combining 60 forward primers for TCR Vbeta segments and 13 reverse primers for TCR Jbeta segments was used. TCRdb provides this immuneACCESS table in a form limited to in-frame rearrangements. Some clones are lacking; in checked studies, under half of them reflect an unresolved V gene, and why the rest are absent is not known. This sample gives over 70,000 clones in total; less than 80% of them show up just once. The ten most abundant clones make up about 1.4% of the sample. The sequenced sample was PBMCs. Receptor source: a male donor in good health and CMV-seronegative.

The gene calls are TRBV2 and TRBJ2-7; possible D gene TRBD1, 6 bases. The CDR3 length is 14 residues. Germline values: CDR1 SNHLY, CDR2 FYNNEI. V dropped 7 bases and J dropped 1 base, with 14 bases sitting between them. The CDR3 protein is CASISEGGSYEQYF. The CDR3, as DNA: TGTGCCAGCATCTCGGAAGGGGGATCCTACGAGCAGTACTTC.

This clone was seen once. The chain carries TRBV28 and TRBJ1-1, with D perhaps TRBD1 (5 bases). The V gene's germline CDR1 is MDHEN and CDR2 SYDVKM. The CDR3 has 15 residues. Trimming took off 4 bases at V and 9 bases at J, with 21 bases between the two ends. CDR3 loop: CASSSHRQYQIQAFF. As DNA, the CDR3 is TGTGCCAGCAGTTCCCACCGACAGTATCAAATCCAAGCTTTCTTT.

This sequence joins TRBV5-6 and TRBJ2-7, with TRBD2 identical over 7 bases. This CDR3 region has 15 residues. The V gene end was trimmed by 3 bases and the J gene end by 3 bases; junction bases not matched to a gene: 9. CDR1 and CDR2 from the germline V gene are SGHDT and YYEEEE. CDR3 amino acids: CASSWGGIPSYEQYF. CDR3 coding DNA: TGTGCCAGCAGCTGGGGGGGGATTCCTAGCTACGAGCAGTACTTC.

This clone came up a few times. The gene calls are TRBV5-1 and TRBJ2-2; the D gene is possibly TRBD1 (6 bases). The CDR3 runs 15 residues. Between the trimmed V and J ends, which lost 2 bases and 6 bases, there was a span of 14 bases. Germline V gives CDR1 SGHRS, CDR2 YFSETQ. This CDR3 reads CASSFGQGNPGELFF. CDR3 nucleotide sequence: TGCGCCAGCAGCTTCGGCCAGGGGAATCCCGGGGAGCTGTTTTTT.

V is TRBV6-1 and J is TRBJ2-5, with 7 bases aligning to TRBD2. Losses at the gene ends were 3 bases for V and 1 base for J; bases not matched to a gene: 5. Germline CDR1 is MNHNS and CDR2 is SASEGT. This CDR3 has 15 amino acids. The CDR3 DNA reads as TGTGCCAGCAGTGAGGGGGGGACTATCCAAGAGACCCAGTACTTC. Protein: CASSEGGTIQETQYF.

The chain uses TRBV5-1 and TRBJ1-2; TRBD1 is a possible D gene (5 bases). The germline V gene encodes CDR1 SGHRS and CDR2 YFSETQ. The V end was cut by 6 bases, the J end by 0 bases, with 12 bases between. This CDR3 spans 14 amino acids. CDR3 amino acids: CASNGGSPNYGYTF. DNA of the CDR3: TGCGCCAGCAATGGGGGGTCTCCTAACTATGGCTACACCTTC.

V and J are TRBV7-2 and TRBJ2-4, with 7 positions matching TRBD2. Germline assignment: CDR1 SGHTA and CDR2 FQGNSA. The CDR3 has 14 residues. With 4 bases clipped from V and 3 bases from J, the junction kept 3 bases outside the gene matches. CDR3 loop: CASSSGTNKNIQYF. The CDR3 DNA reads as TGTGCCAGCAGCTCCGGGACTAACAAAAACATTCAGTACTTC.

The gene calls are TRBV5-1 and TRBJ1-1; 9 nucleotides align to TRBD1. Trimming removed 2 bases from V and 0 bases from J; junction bases left unmatched: 5. The CDR3 loop spans 16 amino acids. Germline V lookup: CDR1 SGHRS, CDR2 YFSETQ. CDR3 sequence reads: CASSLVGQGMNTEAFF. CDR3 sequence (DNA): TGCGCCAGCAGCTTAGTAGGACAGGGGATGAACACTGAAGCTTTCTTT.

J is TRBJ1-1 and V is TRBV7-9, with D possibly matching TRBD1 (5 bases). In germline, CDR1 is SEHNR, CDR2 FQNEAQ (reference sequence). V gave up 2 bases and J gave up 3 bases, with 13 bases separating them. This CDR3 comprises 15 residues. This CDR3 is CASSLWTGGYTEAFF. Here the CDR3 DNA reads TGTGCCAGCAGCTTATGGACCGGGGGGTACACTGAAGCTTTCTTT.

The gene calls are TRBV18 and TRBJ1-1; D possibly corresponds to TRBD1 (5 bases). V lost 2 bases, J lost 1 base, and 23 bases lay in between. This CDR3 spans 19 amino acids. Germline CDR1 and CDR2: KGHSH and LQKENI. CDR3 coding DNA: TGTGCCAGCTCACCAAACAGGCAGGTGATGGCCGGGGGGAACACTGAAGCTTTCTTT. As protein: CASSPNRQVMAGGNTEAFF. The variable domain in full, with the rest retrieved from reference TRBV18 and TRBJ1-1, is NAGVMQNPRHLVRRRGQEARLRCSPMKGHSHVYWYRQLPEEGLKFMVYLQKENIIDESGMPKERFSAEFPKEGPSILRIQQVVRGDSAAYFCASSPNRQVMAGGNTEAFFGQGTRLTVV.

V usage is TRBV11-2 and J usage is TRBJ2-7, with 7 nucleotides matching TRBD2. Trimming at V came to 6 bases and at J to 6 bases, leaving 8 bases not matched to a gene. CDR3 length: 13 residues. Germline V gene sequence: CDR1 SGHAT, CDR2 FQNNGV. The CDR3 sequence is CASRDTGGGEQYF. CDR3 in DNA: TGTGCCAGCAGGGATACAGGCGGGGGCGAGCAGTACTTC.

This sequence joins TRBV30 and TRBJ1-2; D gene uncertain. Trimming cost V 3 bases and J 8 bases, with 7 bases left between them. CDR3 size: 10 residues. Germline V gene data show CDR1 as GTSNPN and CDR2 as SVGIG (reference sequence). DNA for the CDR3: TGTGCCTGGAGGAGTTGGGGCTACACCTTC. It translates to CAWRSWGYTF.

The chain is built from TRBV28 and TRBJ2-7; 7 bases map to TRBD2. Germline V lookup: CDR1 MDHEN, CDR2 SYDVKM. The junction had 12 bases not matched to a gene; V was cut back by 9 bases and J by 7 bases. CDR3 length: 13 residues. The CDR3 DNA follows: TGTGCCAGTGAATTGGGGGGGAAAGGTGAGCAGTACTTC. Its translation is CASELGGKGEQYF.

CDR3 protein: CAWSPGLAGAGELFF. CDR3 bases: TGTGCCTGGAGTCCGGGACTAGCGGGAGCCGGGGAGCTGTTTTTT. The chain links TRBV30 to TRBJ2-2, with TRBD2 matching over 14 bases. Germline-derived CDR1 and CDR2 are GTSNPN and SVGIG (reference sequence). Trimming removed 2 bases from V and 6 bases from J; junction bases left unmatched: 2. The CDR3 contains 15 residues.

The J gene is TRBJ2-3, the V gene TRBV9, with a possible D match to TRBD2 (6 bases). Per germline, CDR1 SGDLS and CDR2 YYNGEE. The CDR3 is 16 residues long. V was pared by 0 bases and J by 5 bases, with 16 bases between. For the CDR3, the DNA is TGTGCCAGCAGCGTAGCAACGGGGACTCGTGGAGATACGCAGTATTTT. Translating it yields CASSVATGTRGDTQYF.

CDR3 coding DNA: TGTGCCAGCAGCCCTAACAGGGCCCCGGGCGGCTACACCTTC. It encodes CASSPNRAPGGYTF. The V and J genes are TRBV7-3 and TRBJ1-2; D possibly corresponds to TRBD1 (6 bases). The CDR3 contains 14 residues. V was shortened by 5 bases and J by 8 bases, with 18 bases between the two germline ends. Germline loops: CDR1 SGHTA, CDR2 FQGTGA.

This chain links TRBV28 with TRBJ2-5; possible D gene TRBD2, 7 bases. Germline CDR1 MDHEN, CDR2 SYDVKM. With 6 bases removed from V and 9 bases from J, the gap between germline ends came to 23 bases. This CDR3 has 15 amino acids. CDR3 residues: CASRGTGLGAGAQYF. DNA for the CDR3: TGTGCCAGCAGAGGCACGGGACTGGGGGCGGGGGCCCAGTACTTC.

V and J are TRBV27 and TRBJ2-1; no clear D. CDR3 length: 15 residues. Germline V gene data show CDR1 as MNHEY and CDR2 as SMNVEV (reference sequence). Trimming shortened V by 3 bases and J by 3 bases, and 12 bases separated the two germline ends. CDR3 DNA sequence: TGTGCCAGCAGTTTTGAGACTGACTTCTACAATGAGCAGTTCTTC. Translating gives CASSFETDFYNEQFF.

This chain uses TRBV18 with TRBJ2-7; no clear D gene. The CDR3 sequence is 13 residues long. Germline-derived CDR1 and CDR2 are KGHSH and LQKENI. The V end was cut by 4 bases, the J end by 1 base, with 8 bases between. DNA of the CDR3: TGTGCCAGCTCACTAACCAGGTCCTACGAGCAGTACTTC. This gives the protein CASSLTRSYEQYF.

V and J are TRBV7-2 and TRBJ1-2, with TRBD1 as a possible D gene (6 bases). The CDR3 runs 15 residues. The V gene lost 0 bases and the J gene lost 7 bases, with 15 bases spanning the gap. Germline loops: CDR1 SGHTA, CDR2 FQGNSA. The DNA of the CDR3 is TGTGCCAGCAGCTTAGCGCAGGGGCCCCAGGGTGGCTACACCTTC. Translation: CASSLAQGPQGGYTF.

This clone was recorded a few times. V usage is TRBV4-3 and J usage is TRBJ2-1, with TRBD1 matching over 8 bases. Germline CDR1 and CDR2: LGHNA and YSLEER. Trimming took 2 bases from V and 3 from J; bases not matched to a gene: 3. The CDR3 runs 15 residues. The CDR3 protein is CASSQQGAGYNEQFF. In DNA, the CDR3 is TGCGCCAGCAGCCAACAGGGGGCGGGCTACAATGAGCAGTTCTTC.

This chain links TRBV6-1 with TRBJ2-5; the D gene is possibly TRBD2 (6 bases). The CDR3 sequence is 14 residues long. The V gene's germline CDR1 is MNHNS and CDR2 SASEGT. Trimming shortened V by 8 bases and J by 2 bases, and 15 bases separated the two germline ends. The CDR3 protein is CASFQGGAQETQYF. The CDR3 DNA reads as TGTGCCAGCTTTCAGGGCGGGGCTCAAGAGACCCAGTACTTC.

This clone came up once. The rearrangement uses TRBV4-3 and TRBJ2-1; D unresolved. The germline V and J ends were trimmed by 0 bases and 6 bases, with 9 bases remaining between them. The germline V gene has CDR1 LGHNA and CDR2 YSLEER. This CDR3 comprises 14 residues. The CDR3 DNA reads as TGCGCCAGCAGCCAAGAGCGGAGAGTCAATGAGCAGTTCTTC. This sequence encodes CASSQERRVNEQFF.

The chain carries TRBV19 and TRBJ2-2; 14 bases are a match to TRBD2. The CDR3 is 18 amino acids. Germline V gene lookup returns CDR1 LNHDA and CDR2 SQIVND (reference sequence). The trim removed 5 bases at V and 2 bases at J, leaving 7 bases unmatched. The CDR3 is CASSRRGLAGGNTGELFF. The CDR3 nucleotides read TGTGCCAGTAGTCGCCGTGGACTAGCGGGAGGTAACACCGGGGAGCTGTTTTTT.

The gene calls are TRBV7-2 and TRBJ1-2; TRBD1 agrees at 8 bases. V was pared by 2 bases and J by 4 bases, with 6 bases of the junction left unmatched. The CDR3 loop spans 15 amino acids. Germline assignment: CDR1 SGHTA and CDR2 FQGNSA. The CDR3 spells CASSLWQGATYGYTF. CDR3 bases: TGTGCCAGCAGCTTATGGCAGGGGGCCACCTATGGCTACACCTTC. The complete variable domain, with remaining parts taken from reference TRBV7-2 and TRBJ1-2, reads GAGVSQSPSNKVTEKGKDVELRCDPISGHTALYWYRQSLGQGLEFLIYFQGNSAPDKSGLPSDRFSAERTGGSVSTLTIQRTQQEDSAVYLCASSLWQGATYGYTFGSGTRLTVV.